This TCR beta chain was retrieved from a study of shared clonotypes between healthy human individuals. Across the whole study: Donor ages ranged 18 to 49 years: a couple of women, three men. Findings and caveats of the study: The rarefaction results pointed to incomplete sorted-subset sequencing despite large depth. Against clonotypes common to all four donors, non-shared ones had lower generation probabilities. What naive subsets generally showed was a larger estimated richness than memory subsets showed.

This CDR3 region has 15 residues. Germline CDR1 SGHRS, CDR2 YFSETQ. J gave up 3 bases and V 3 bases, and 5 bases lay outside the gene matches. Repertoires were generated with immunoSEQ multiplex PCR, while TCRdb's copy carries only in-frame clones and drops some. Among over a million clones, more than 75% were seen once, and the ten largest hold 0.61%. This clone was picked up many times. Its matching antigen is unknown. The sample has other DNA sequences that encode this CDR3 too. The sample taken for sequencing was memory CD4+ T cells from PBMCs. Subset meaning: CD45RA-negative fraction. V usage is TRBV5-1 and J usage is TRBJ2-7; the match to TRBD1 covers 11 bases. The source of this sequence is a man between 18 and 35 years old in good health. Some clones in this sample may be carry-over from other donors' samples. The CDR3 sequence: CASSSSGTGGYEQYF. The CDR3 nucleotides are TGCGCCAGCAGCTCCTCCGGGACAGGGGGCTACGAGCAGTACTTC.